These T cell receptor beta chains were read from a single sample in a study of blood T cell repertoires in COVID-19. Produced via immunoSEQ multiplex PCR; TCRdb's table is partial and in-frame only. The repertoire holds some 65,000 clones, around 86% seen once, with around 3.2% in the top ten. Sample: peripheral blood. Source of these receptors: a man aged 80 or over with acute or convalescent COVID-19. Both conserved end residues are part of each CDR3. The D gene is left open where the match is weak. Size is stated for part of the rows, as once, few or many counts, or as a class when the clone is expanded.

D	size	J	V	CDR3	DNA
TRBD1	few	TRBJ1-2	TRBV29-1	CSVEDPGTVYGYTF	TGCAGCGTTGAAGATCCCGGGACAGTATATGGCTACACCTTC
TRBD2	NA	TRBJ2-1	TRBV30	CAWKIGLAVHEQFF	TGTGCCTGGAAAATAGGACTAGCGGTACATGAGCAGTTCTTC
TRBD1	NA	TRBJ1-2	TRBV5-1	CASSPPGTEYYTF	TGCGCCAGCAGCCCGCCTGGGACAGAATACTACACCTTC
TRBD1	NA	TRBJ1-6	TRBV4-3	CASSQVRTGIANSPLHF	TGCGCCAGCAGCCAGGTCCGGACAGGGATCGCTAATTCACCCCTCCACTTT
NA	NA	TRBJ2-1	TRBV24-1	CATSDPRRDSRNEQFF	TGTGCCACCAGTGATCCCCGTCGTGACTCTAGAAATGAGCAGTTCTTC
NA	once	TRBJ2-7	TRBV30	CAWTRAGNAYEQYF	TGTGCCTGGACCCGGGCGGGCAATGCCTACGAGCAGTACTTC
NA	few	TRBJ1-1	TRBV24-1	CATSDRLGTEAFF	TGTGCCACCAGTGATCGACTAGGGACTGAAGCTTTCTTT
NA	NA	TRBJ1-3	TRBV19	CASSRGRSALSGNTIYF	TGTGCCAGTAGTAGGGGGCGGTCGGCTCTCTCTGGAAACACCATATATTTT
TRBD1	medium-sized	TRBJ2-7	TRBV27	CASSLLPGTGYEQYF	TGTGCCAGCAGTTTACTCCCCGGGACAGGCTACGAGCAGTACTTC
NA	NA	TRBJ2-1	TRBV3-1/TRBV3-2	CASSILRDEQFF	TGTGCCAGCAGCATCCTCAGGGATGAGCAGTTCTTC